Sequencing of this T cell receptor beta chain was carried out in a study of T cells in Graves' hyperthyroidism and ophthalmopathy. Study-level points and caveats: For ophthalmopathy, model prediction preceded onset by a median roughly 6.5 months.

In its sample, this clonotype was seen many times. Its target is not known. Graves' hyperthyroidism was deemed stable absent ophthalmopathy progression within 18 months. Patients aged 18 to 65 had newly diagnosed hyperthyroidism that had lasted under 2 months. The CDR3 regions of TCR beta were amplified from RNA transcripts. When the TCR CDR3 underwent first-round RT-PCR, the HTBI primer set was used. TCRdb re-called the multiplex PCR reads through MiXCR, storing one row per CDR3 protein. The data show about 98,000 distinct CDR3 sequences, with 35% to 50% seen just once and about 9.4% held by the top ten. The CDR3 covers 15 residues. Losses at the gene ends were 5 bases for V and 5 bases for J; bases not matched to a gene: 10. Germline V gene sequence: CDR1 MNHEY, CDR2 SMNVEV (reference sequence).

Sequenced sample: peripheral blood or thyroid tissue (not recorded which). The chain joins TRBV27 to TRBJ2-7, with 9 bases aligning to TRBD1. The source is a woman aged 30 to 39 with Graves' hyperthyroidism. The DNA for the CDR3 is TGTGCCAGCAGTCCCGGGACAGGGAGTTACCACGAGCAGTACTTC. Translated, it gives CASSPGTGSYHEQYF.